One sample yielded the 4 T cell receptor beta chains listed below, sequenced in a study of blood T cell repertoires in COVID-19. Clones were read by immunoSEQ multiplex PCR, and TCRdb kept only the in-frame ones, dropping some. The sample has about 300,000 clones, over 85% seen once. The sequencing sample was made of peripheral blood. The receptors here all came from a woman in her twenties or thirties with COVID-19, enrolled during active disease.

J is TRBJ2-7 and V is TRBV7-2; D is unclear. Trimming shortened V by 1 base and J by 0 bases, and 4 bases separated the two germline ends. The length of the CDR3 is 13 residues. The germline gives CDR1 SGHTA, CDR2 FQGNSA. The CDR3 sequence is CASSLGPSYEQYV. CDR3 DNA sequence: TGTGCCAGCAGCTTAGGGCCCTCCTACGAGCAGTACGTC.

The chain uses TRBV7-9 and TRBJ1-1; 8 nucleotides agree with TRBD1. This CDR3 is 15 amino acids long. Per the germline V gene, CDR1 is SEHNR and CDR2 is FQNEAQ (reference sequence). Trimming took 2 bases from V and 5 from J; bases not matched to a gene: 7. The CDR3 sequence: CASSLSQGAGTEAFF. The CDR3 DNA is TGTGCCAGCAGCTTATCGCAGGGGGCAGGTACTGAAGCTTTCTTT.

The CDR3 coding sequence is TGTGCCAGCAGCTCCTCGGGGGGGCTGAACTCCTACGAGCAGTACTTC. It translates to CASSSSGGLNSYEQYF. This sequence joins TRBV11-2 and TRBJ2-7; 8 bases agree with TRBD2. The V gene's germline CDR1 is SGHAT and CDR2 FQNNGV. The length of the CDR3 is 16 residues. The ends lost 4 bases at V and 0 bases at J; junction bases unmatched: 8.

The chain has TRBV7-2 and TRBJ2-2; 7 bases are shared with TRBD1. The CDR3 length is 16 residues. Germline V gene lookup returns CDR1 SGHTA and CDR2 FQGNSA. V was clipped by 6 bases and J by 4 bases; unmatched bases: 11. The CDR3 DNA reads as TGTGCCAGCAGGCCGAGTCGGGCAGGGGGCACCGGGGAGCTGTTTTTT. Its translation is CASRPSRAGGTGELFF. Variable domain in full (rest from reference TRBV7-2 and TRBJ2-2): GAGVSQSPSNKVTEKGKDVELRCDPISGHTALYWYRQSLGQGLEFLIYFQGNSAPDKSGLPSDRFSAERTGGSVSTLTIQRTQQEDSAVYLCASRPSRAGGTGELFFGEGSRLTVL.